This T cell receptor beta chain was identified during a study of cytotoxic CD8 clonotypes in ibrutinib-treated CLL. Study context: The samples contained a few hundred thousand productive templates on average. They also contained an average of approximately 94,000 productive rearrangements.

The study, taken as a whole, reports: T-cell clonality at baseline went above that of age-matched healthy donors and rose and fell with circulating CD8+ T-cell counts. Among the clonotypes, public ones were uncommon and contracted or held stable on treatment.

Remarks on this clone: Its antigen remains unidentified.

Trimming pared 3 bases from V and 1 base from J, leaving 16 bases between. There are 17 residues in the CDR3. The protocol was immunoSEQ multiplex PCR, while the TCRdb copy is restricted to in-frame clones and leaves out a portion. The table includes around 150,000 clones, roughly 84% detected once. The chain carries TRBV23-1 and TRBJ1-5; perhaps TRBD1 as D (5 bases). TRBV23-1 is given ORF status, its function remaining uncertain. The sequencing here drew on PBMCs, taken at disease progression, from a patient treated with ibrutinib. This TCR came from a human donor with chronic lymphocytic leukemia. The CDR3 protein is CASSQAGDLDSNQPQHF. As DNA, the CDR3 is TGCGCCAGCAGTCAGGCCGGGGACCTTGACAGCAATCAGCCCCAGCATTTT.